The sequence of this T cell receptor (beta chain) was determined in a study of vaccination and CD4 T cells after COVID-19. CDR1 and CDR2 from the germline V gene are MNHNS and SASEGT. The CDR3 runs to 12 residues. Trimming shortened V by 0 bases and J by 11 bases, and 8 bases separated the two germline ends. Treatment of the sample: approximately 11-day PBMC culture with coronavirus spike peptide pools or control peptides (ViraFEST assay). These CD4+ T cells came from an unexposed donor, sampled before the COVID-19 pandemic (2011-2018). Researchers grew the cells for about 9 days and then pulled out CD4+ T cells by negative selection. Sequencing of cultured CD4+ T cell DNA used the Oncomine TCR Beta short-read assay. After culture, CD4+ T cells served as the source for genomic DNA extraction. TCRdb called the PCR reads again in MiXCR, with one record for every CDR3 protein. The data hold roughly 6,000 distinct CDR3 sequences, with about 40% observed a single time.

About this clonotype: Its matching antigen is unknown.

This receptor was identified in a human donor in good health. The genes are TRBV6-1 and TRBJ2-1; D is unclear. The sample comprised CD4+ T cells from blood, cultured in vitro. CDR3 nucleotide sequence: TGTGCCAGCAGTGAAGCCCACTTTAAGCAGTTCTTC. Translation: CASSEAHFKQFF.